Listed below are T cell receptor beta chains from one sample, sequenced in a study of blood T cell repertoires in COVID-19. Repertoires were generated with immunoSEQ multiplex PCR, while TCRdb's copy carries only in-frame clones and drops some. This table holds 200,000 or so clones, 88% found once. The sequencing input was peripheral blood. The receptors were sampled from a man between 65 and 85 years old with acute or convalescent COVID-19. The CDR3 runs from the conserved cysteine through the conserved F or W. A D gene is named only where the DNA matches it firmly. The listing skips clone size in some rows; elsewhere it reads once, few, many or a size class.

>.|TRBV7-3|TRBJ1-3|.
CASSLGPLQQNTIYF
TGTGCCAGCAGCCTGGGCCCCCTCCAGCAAAACACCATATATTTT
>.|TRBV7-2|TRBJ2-2|.
CASRRLVGTGELFF
TGTGCCAGCAGACGACTAGTCGGCACCGGGGAGCTGTTTTTT
>.|TRBV7-2|TRBJ1-2|.
CASSLGHRDGYGYTF
TGTGCCAGCAGCCTCGGACACAGGGATGGCTATGGCTACACCTTC
>once|TRBV19|TRBJ1-3|.
CASLHRSGNTIYF
TGTGCCAGTCTTCACAGGTCTGGAAACACCATATATTTT
>.|TRBV18|TRBJ2-1|TRBD1
CASSPSPGGYNEQFF
TGTGCCAGCTCACCATCACCAGGGGGCTACAATGAGCAGTTCTTC
>.|TRBV7-2|TRBJ1-2|.
CASSLGGSNYGYTF
TGTGCCAGCAGCTTAGGAGGGTCTAACTATGGCTACACCTTC
>.|TRBV3-1/TRBV3-2|TRBJ1-5|.
CASSRGGNQPQHF
TGTGCCAGCAGCCGGGGGGGTAATCAGCCCCAGCATTTT
>.|TRBV30|TRBJ1-4|TRBD1
CAWTGQVGEKLFF
TGTGCCTGGACGGGACAGGTGGGCGAAAAACTGTTTTTT
>once|TRBV5-1|TRBJ2-2|TRBD1
CASSVTGATGTGELFF
TGCGCCAGCAGCGTTACAGGGGCGACGGGCACCGGGGAGCTGTTTTTT
>.|TRBV2|TRBJ2-3|TRBD2
CASSEKPGLAIDTQYF
TGTGCCAGCAGCGAGAAACCGGGACTAGCAATAGATACGCAGTATTTT
>.|TRBV5-1|TRBJ2-3|.
CASSFGGTSTDTQYF
TGCGCCAGCAGCTTCGGCGGGACTAGCACAGATACGCAGTATTTT
>once|TRBV6-1|TRBJ1-1|.
CASSEAAGRTEAFF
TGTGCCAGCAGTGAAGCGGCAGGGAGGACTGAAGCTTTCTTT
>.|TRBV19|TRBJ1-2|.
CASSITGKNDYGYTF
TGTGCCAGTAGTATCACAGGGAAAAATGACTATGGCTACACCTTC
>.|TRBV11-2|TRBJ2-5|.
CASTEYQDREETQYF
TGTGCCAGCACCGAATACCAGGACAGAGAAGAGACCCAGTACTTC
>.|TRBV6-1|TRBJ1-1|.
CASSEQEVTMNTEAFF
TGTGCCAGCAGTGAACAGGAGGTGACCATGAACACTGAAGCTTTCTTT
>.|TRBV2|TRBJ1-5|.
CASRWGESNQPQHF
TGTGCCAGCAGATGGGGAGAAAGCAATCAGCCCCAGCATTTT
>.|TRBV9|TRBJ1-1|.
CASSPPDRRNAFF
TGTGCCAGCAGTCCTCCAGACCGGAGGAACGCTTTCTTT
>.|TRBV5-5|TRBJ1-1|TRBD1
CASSLAFGTGFLEAFF
TGTGCCAGCAGCTTGGCCTTCGGGACAGGGTTTCTTGAAGCTTTCTTT
>.|TRBV28|TRBJ1-2|.
CASRQGGFGGYTF
TGTGCCAGCCGGCAAGGGGGTTTTGGAGGCTACACCTTC
>few|TRBV5-1|TRBJ2-7|TRBD2
CASSQGTLAGGYEQYF
TGCGCCAGCAGCCAGGGGACCTTAGCGGGAGGCTACGAGCAGTACTTC
>.|TRBV15|TRBJ2-7|TRBD2
CATSREVGRGDEQYF
TGTGCCACCAGCAGAGAAGTCGGGAGGGGCGACGAGCAGTACTTC
>.|TRBV13|TRBJ1-1|.
CASSLWARHTEAFF
TGTGCCAGCAGCTTGTGGGCCCGACACACTGAAGCTTTCTTT
>.|TRBV11-3|TRBJ2-2|TRBD2
CASSPGTSGRAPGELFF
TGTGCCAGCAGCCCCGGGACTAGCGGGAGGGCCCCCGGGGAGCTGTTTTTT
>.|TRBV18|TRBJ2-3|TRBD2
CASSPPSGNTDTQYF
TGTGCCAGCTCACCACCTAGCGGGAACACAGATACGCAGTATTTT
>.|TRBV5-4|TRBJ2-5|TRBD1
CASSPRQGAGETQYF
TGTGCCAGCAGCCCACGACAGGGGGCTGGGGAGACCCAGTACTTC
>.|TRBV25-1|TRBJ2-7|TRBD2
CASSSGGFGEQYF
TGTGCCAGCAGCTCCGGGGGGTTCGGGGAGCAGTACTTC
>.|TRBV7-2|TRBJ1-5|.
CASSSGGGNQPQHF
TGTGCCAGCAGCTCGGGGGGGGGCAATCAGCCCCAGCATTTT
>.|TRBV6-5|TRBJ2-7|TRBD2
CASTGLAGDEQYF
TGTGCCAGCACCGGGCTAGCGGGAGACGAGCAGTACTTC
>.|TRBV28|TRBJ1-1|.
CASSRKRTEAFF
TGTGCCAGCAGTCGTAAGAGGACTGAAGCTTTCTTT
>.|TRBV4-3|TRBJ1-1|.
CASSQGLGKRGTEAFF
TGCGCCAGCAGCCAAGGCCTTGGCAAACGAGGCACTGAAGCTTTCTTT
>once|TRBV12-3/TRBV12-4|TRBJ1-5|.
CASSIRDNQPQHF
TGTGCCAGCAGTATACGGGACAATCAGCCCCAGCATTTT
>few|TRBV2|TRBJ2-7|TRBD2
CASSRTASGSGYEQYF
TGTGCCAGCAGCCGAACGGCTAGCGGGAGTGGGTACGAGCAGTACTTC
>.|TRBV7-3|TRBJ2-1|.
CASSFSAQGGYNEQFF
TGTGCCAGCAGCTTTTCCGCCCAGGGGGGATACAATGAGCAGTTCTTC
>.|TRBV5-8|TRBJ1-4|.
CASSLGQGGEKLFF
TGTGCCAGCAGCTTGGGGCAGGGAGGTGAAAAACTGTTTTTT
>few|TRBV29-1|TRBJ2-5|TRBD2
CSAGTSAQETQYF
TGCAGCGCCGGTACTAGCGCTCAAGAGACCCAGTACTTC
>.|TRBV5-4|TRBJ1-2|.
CASSFRGVGYTF
TGTGCCAGCAGCTTTAGGGGCGTTGGCTACACCTTC
>.|TRBV7-9|TRBJ2-7|TRBD2
CASSQGLVVDEQYF
TGTGCCAGCAGCCAGGGACTAGTGGTCGACGAGCAGTACTTC
>.|TRBV18|TRBJ2-1|TRBD2
CASSLGLAGFSNEQFF
TGTGCCAGCTCACTCGGACTAGCGGGATTTAGTAATGAGCAGTTCTTC
>few|TRBV18|TRBJ2-7|.
CASSSGAANEQYF
TGTGCCAGCTCCAGTGGGGCGGCGAACGAGCAGTACTTC
>few|TRBV29-1|TRBJ1-1|.
CSVTGQSNLNTEAFF
TGCAGCGTTACAGGACAGTCCAACCTGAACACTGAAGCTTTCTTT
>.|TRBV28|TRBJ1-6|.
CASKQTDSPLHF
TGTGCCAGCAAACAGACGGATTCACCCCTCCACTTT
>.|TRBV28|TRBJ2-7|.
CASSLAPTGEQYF
TGTGCCAGCAGTTTGGCCCCTACGGGCGAGCAGTACTTC
>.|TRBV9|TRBJ1-1|.
CASSARTGNGMNTEAFF
TGTGCCAGCAGCGCCCGGACCGGCAACGGGATGAACACTGAAGCTTTCTTT
>.|TRBV6-5|TRBJ2-1|.
CASSYSRGIPEQFF
TGTGCCAGCAGTTACTCGCGAGGGATCCCTGAGCAGTTCTTC
>.|TRBV12-3/TRBV12-4|TRBJ2-7|TRBD2
CASSLSGSYEQYF
TGTGCCAGCAGTCTTAGCGGGAGCTACGAGCAGTACTTC
>.|TRBV6-5|TRBJ1-2|TRBD1
CASTTGTDYGYTF
TGTGCCAGCACCACCGGGACAGACTATGGCTACACCTTC
>.|TRBV7-9|TRBJ1-1|.
CASSLDTGNTEAFF
TGTGCCAGCAGCTTAGACACAGGGAACACTGAAGCTTTCTTT
>.|TRBV7-2|TRBJ2-5|TRBD1
CASSHSVGQGKTQYF
TGTGCCAGCAGCCACTCCGTAGGACAGGGGAAGACCCAGTACTTC